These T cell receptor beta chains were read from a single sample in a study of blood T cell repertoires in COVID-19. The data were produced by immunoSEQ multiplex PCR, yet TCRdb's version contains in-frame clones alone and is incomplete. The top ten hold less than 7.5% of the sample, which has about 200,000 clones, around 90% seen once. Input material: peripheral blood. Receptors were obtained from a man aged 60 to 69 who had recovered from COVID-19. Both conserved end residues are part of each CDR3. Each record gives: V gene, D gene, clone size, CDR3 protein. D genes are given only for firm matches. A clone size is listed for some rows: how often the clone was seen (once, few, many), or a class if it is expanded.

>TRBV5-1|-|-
CASSRGSGNEKLFF
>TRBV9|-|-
CASSVVPGGTDTQYF
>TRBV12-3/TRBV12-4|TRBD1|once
CASRVTGGTEAFF
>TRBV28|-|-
CASSSVDMLQETQYF
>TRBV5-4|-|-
CASSLLDGTQYF
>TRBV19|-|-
CASSTTQGYEQYF
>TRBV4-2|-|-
CASSQAPEGTQYF
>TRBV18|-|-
CASSPVRGGGNYGYTF
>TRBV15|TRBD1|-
CATSRPGQPLGEQYF
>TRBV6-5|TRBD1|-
CAIAGQWINYGYTF
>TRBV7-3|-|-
CASSLTNNSPLHF
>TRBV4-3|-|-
CASSQSGGAGDTQYF
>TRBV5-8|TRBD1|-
CASSSGQFNEKLFF
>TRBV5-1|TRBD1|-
CASSPGTGDGEQYF
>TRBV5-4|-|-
CASSLRGGREAQYF
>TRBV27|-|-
CASSPSPYNEQFF
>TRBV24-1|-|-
CATSDSREFYTDTQYF
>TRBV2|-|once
CASKGLSNTGELFF
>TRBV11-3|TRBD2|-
CASSRLTGSGNEQFF
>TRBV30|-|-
CAWRRQGEAFF
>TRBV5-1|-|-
CASTIQNSGELFF
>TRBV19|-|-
CASSIGGADTQYF
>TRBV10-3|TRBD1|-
CAISPSKQGMHMNTEAFF
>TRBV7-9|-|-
CASAIGRGETQYF
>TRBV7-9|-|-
CASSLIGGAPSGNTIYF
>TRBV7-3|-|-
CASSLRGTINTGELFF
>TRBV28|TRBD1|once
CASSWGTGLNLAFF
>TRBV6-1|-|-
CASSEAGGSVGYTF
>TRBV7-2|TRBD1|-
CASSLVGQGSYEQYF
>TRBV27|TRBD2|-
CASSLRVAGATDTQYF
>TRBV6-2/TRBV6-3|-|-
CASSYSTSQGVHEQYF
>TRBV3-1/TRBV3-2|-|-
CASSQDLGAREAFF
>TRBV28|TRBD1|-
CASSPRLGTGVTDTQYF
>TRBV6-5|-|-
CASSTETVNTGELFF
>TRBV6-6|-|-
CASSSEGVLFF
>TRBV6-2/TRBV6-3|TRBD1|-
CASSYSTRTGGGGYTF
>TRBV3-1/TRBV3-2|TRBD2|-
CASSLRTSGNDEQYF
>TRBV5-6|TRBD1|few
CASTFVGTGGKLFF
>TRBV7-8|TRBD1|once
CASSLRTGMAYGYTF
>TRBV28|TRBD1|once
CASSVGQGTIYGYTF
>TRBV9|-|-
CASSEGRGSMKAFF
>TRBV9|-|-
CASSVEGRTANYGYTF
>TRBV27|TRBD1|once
CASSRGQGAPRGYTF